The rows below give T cell receptor beta chains drawn from one sample of a study of blood T cells in healthy people across ages. TCRdb re-analysed the 5' RACE reads in MiXCR, keeping a single row per CDR3 protein. The sample comprises hundreds of thousands of distinct CDR3 sequences, about 51% of which are singletons, and around an eighth rests with the top ten. Material: blood. The receptors here all came from a woman of 80 years or more in good health. Both conserved end residues are part of each CDR3. Each record gives: D gene, V gene, J gene, clone size, CDR3 protein, CDR3 DNA. The D gene is left open where the match is weak. Only some rows state a clone size, as once, few, many or a class for expanded clones.

TRBD2,TRBV30,TRBJ2-1,NA,CAWSVGTSGAYEQFF,TGTGCCTGGAGTGTAGGTACTAGCGGGGCCTATGAGCAGTTCTTC
NA,TRBV7-2,TRBJ2-2,few,CASSFSGWATGELFF,TGTGCCAGCAGCTTTTCGGGATGGGCCACCGGGGAGCTGTTTTTT
TRBD2,TRBV5-1,TRBJ2-7,NA,CASSPGGGRGNNEQYF,TGCGCCAGCAGCCCGGGGGGAGGGAGGGGAAACAATGAGCAGTACTTC
TRBD2,TRBV6-2/TRBV6-3,TRBJ2-7,NA,CASTPNPTSAYEQYF,TGTGCCAGCACTCCCAACCCGACTAGCGCCTACGAGCAGTACTTC
TRBD1,TRBV20-1,TRBJ2-5,many,CSAARTGRETQYF,TGCAGTGCTGCAAGGACAGGGCGGGAGACCCAGTACTTC
TRBD1,TRBV28,TRBJ2-7,NA,CASSSGTGVGYEQYF,TGTGCCAGCAGTTCCGGGACAGGGGTCGGGTACGAGCAGTACTTC
NA,TRBV28,TRBJ1-2,NA,CASTSYEASYTF,TGTGCCAGCACCTCTTACGAGGCAAGCTACACCTTC
TRBD2,TRBV7-2,TRBJ2-7,few,CASSSERGGTSASEQYF,TGTGCCAGCAGTTCCGAAAGGGGGGGGACTAGCGCCTCCGAGCAGTACTTC
TRBD2,TRBV25-1,TRBJ2-7,few,CASRGTSGTYEQYF,TGTGCCAGCAGAGGGACTAGCGGGACCTACGAGCAGTACTTC
TRBD2,TRBV7-9,TRBJ2-1,few,CASSPGGSTNEQFF,TGTGCCAGCAGCCCCGGCGGGAGCACGAATGAGCAGTTCTTC
TRBD2,TRBV6-5,TRBJ2-3,NA,CASGGGAPDTQYF,TGTGCCAGCGGCGGGGGGGCCCCAGATACGCAGTATTTT
NA,TRBV7-2,TRBJ2-1,NA,CASSLVVGGNEQFF,TGTGCCAGCAGCTTAGTGGTGGGGGGTAATGAGCAGTTCTTC
NA,TRBV6-6,TRBJ1-2,NA,CASSYSNTGPGYGYTF,TGTGCCAGCAGTTACTCGAACACAGGTCCTGGGTATGGCTACACCTTC
TRBD1,TRBV12-3/TRBV12-4,TRBJ2-3,NA,CASSLRGTGGTDTQYF,TGTGCCAGCAGTTTAAGGGGGACAGGAGGCACAGATACGCAGTATTTT
TRBD1,TRBV27,TRBJ1-2,NA,CASRKLGTDNYGYTF,TGTGCCAGCAGGAAACTAGGGACAGATAACTATGGCTACACCTTC
TRBD1,TRBV12-3/TRBV12-4,TRBJ2-1,many,CASSTRDRVAEQFF,TGTGCCAGCAGCACCCGGGACAGGGTCGCTGAGCAGTTCTTC
TRBD1,TRBV12-3/TRBV12-4,TRBJ1-1,NA,CASSVGSGTEAFF,TGTGCCAGCAGTGTAGGGAGCGGGACAGAGGCTTTCTTT
NA,TRBV29-1,TRBJ1-1,NA,CSVLSGPGNTEAFF,TGCAGCGTTCTCTCTGGACCGGGGAACACTGAAGCTTTCTTT
NA,TRBV7-9,TRBJ1-2,NA,CASRSDIFYGYTF,TGTGCCAGCAGGTCGGACATCTTCTATGGCTACACCTTC
NA,TRBV28,TRBJ2-4,many,CASSPTGGQQNIQYF,TGTGCCAGCAGTCCCACCGGGGGGCAACAAAACATTCAGTACTTC
TRBD2,TRBV3-1,TRBJ2-1,many,CASSQPGREQFF,TGTGCCAGCAGCCAGCCCGGGAGGGAGCAGTTCTTC
TRBD2,TRBV28,TRBJ2-7,many,CATSDPSLAAQPYEQYF,TGTGCCACCTCGGACCCTTCTCTAGCGGCCCAACCCTACGAGCAGTACTTC
NA,TRBV12-3/TRBV12-4,TRBJ1-6,NA,CVSSPGGVARGPLHF,TGTGTCAGCAGTCCCGGCGGGGTCGCCAGGGGACCCCTCCACTTT
NA,TRBV5-1,TRBJ2-7,NA,CASSLSTFMWETQCF,TGCGCCAGCAGCTTGTCGACGTTTATGTGGGAGACCCAGTGCTTC
NA,TRBV9,TRBJ2-5,few,CASSADGTQETQYF,TGTGCCAGCAGCGCAGACGGGACGCAAGAGACCCAGTACTTC
NA,TRBV30,TRBJ2-1,NA,CAWSVVWEQFF,TGTGCCTGGAGTGTAGTGTGGGAGCAGTTCTTC
NA,TRBV4-1,TRBJ2-7,many,CASSQDQNREAYEQYF,TGCGCCAGCAGCCAAGATCAGAACAGGGAGGCCTACGAGCAGTACTTC
TRBD2,TRBV18,TRBJ2-1,NA,CASSPEKGLAYNEQFF,TGTGCCAGCTCACCAGAGAAGGGACTAGCCTACAATGAGCAGTTCTTC
TRBD1,TRBV5-1,TRBJ2-3,many,CASSLAGQGFGDTQYF,TGCGCCAGCAGCTTGGCCGGACAGGGCTTTGGTGATACGCAGTATTTT
NA,TRBV7-2,TRBJ2-1,NA,CASSFRETGEQFF,TGTGCCAGCAGCTTTAGGGAGACAGGTGAGCAGTTCTTC
NA,TRBV7-8,TRBJ2-3,NA,CAGSLVEAGRAADTQYF,TGTGCCGGCAGCTTAGTAGAGGCAGGACGTGCCGCAGATACGCAGTATTTT
TRBD2,TRBV7-2,TRBJ2-3,NA,CASRGGPSGGHRDTQYF,TGTGCCAGCAGGGGAGGTCCTAGCGGGGGGCACAGGGATACGCAGTATTTT
NA,TRBV7-2,TRBJ2-3,few,CASSLDPGDTQYF,TGTGCCAGCAGCTTAGATCCCGGGGATACGCAGTATTTT
TRBD1,TRBV7-3,TRBJ2-3,many,CASSSLITGDLTTDTQYF,TGTGCCAGCAGCTCTTTAATTACAGGGGATCTAACCACAGATACGCAGTATTTT